Included here is one T cell receptor beta chain sequence, with context. The specificity of this receptor is unknown. No quality values exist for individual bases; no much larger clone is one base distant. The entry originates in a study of blood T cells in healthy people across ages (dated by TCRdb to between 2014 and 2016). For the study in its entirety: In model experiments, template switching captured roughly one uniquely barcoded TCR beta cDNA molecule for every two T cells. Using deep sequencing normalized with unique cDNA molecular identifiers, the study measured how TCR beta repertoire diversity changes with age. The donors were divided into four age groups: young (average around 15 years), middle-aged (roughly 42), aged (about 60) and long-lived (nearly 85). To avoid experimental bias, donors of different ages were spread randomly across the sequencing lanes. Using the same blood draw, the study looked at two additional independent replicas of 1 million unique cDNA reads for two donors, one aged 18 to 30 and the other aged 80 or older. The paper as a whole reports these results and caveats: Compared with the aged group, more naive CD4+ T cells, fewer expanded clones and increased TCR diversity were shown by the long-lived group, suggesting age selection. There was a strong correlation between observed TCR beta diversity and the percentage of naive T cells measured by flow cytometry. Observed TCR beta diversity per million T cells fell roughly linearly with age, and a significant reduction was already apparent by age around 36. Since profiling was done on bulk unsorted PBMCs, naive and antigen-experienced compartments could not be conclusively compared. Because donor CMV infection status was unknown, age-related changes in expanded clonotypes were potentially confounded. Estimates of total diversity from one million sequenced T cells were regarded as lower bounds and underestimates.

Donors were 35 to 40 systemically healthy Caucasian individuals from Russia aged about 6 to 100 years. About 9.8 milliliters of peripheral blood were drawn from each donor into EDTA-treated Vacutainer tubes. PBMCs were isolated by Ficoll-Paque density-gradient centrifugation, with at least 6 million obtained per sample. Trizol reagent was used to extract total RNA from PBMCs, with at least 6 micrograms per sample. Naive CD45RAhigh/CD27high T cell percentages were measured by flow cytometry on a PBMC aliquot from every donor. Preparation of the library involved 5' RACE. Sequenced using an Illumina HiSeq 2500. A second PCR of about 6 to 11 cycles was run with a J-beta primer mix and a sample-barcoded 5' primer. A unique molecular identifier was introduced onto each TCR beta cDNA molecule by a template-switch 5' adaptor carrying 12 random nucleotides. Each sample yielded at least 3 million CDR3-containing paired-end reads. The Mint cDNA synthesis kit, primed by a TRBC-specific oligonucleotide, was used to synthesize first-strand cDNA from all RNA. All cDNA was treated with uracil-DNA glycosylase and then went through a first 18-cycle PCR with the universal primers M1SS and BC2_uni_R. The paper's processing steps were these. Each sample was normalized by randomly selecting 1 million high-quality reads, each carrying a distinct molecular identifier. Instead of being binned into consensus sequences, reads that shared molecular identifiers were thrown out. MiTCR, run with a Q25 quality threshold and the strictest error-elimination algorithm, handled CDR3 identification, clonotype clustering and error correction. A nonparametric unseen species model with Euler transformation was used to estimate a lower bound on total TCR beta diversity. TCRdb itself trimmed the public reads at Q25 with fastp, ran MiXCR and retained productive beta chains. Each CDR3 protein gets just one entry, which takes the most common genes and DNA from the rows behind it. It is TCRdb's table, rather than the study itself, that gives the V and J calls and clone size. The sample table holds roughly 800,000 distinct CDR3 sequences, of which 58% were seen once. The top ten hold over 20% of the sample.

The sample consisted of blood. The sequence was obtained from a man aged 25-40 years in good health.

At the DNA level, the sequence is TGCGCCAGCAGCCTCGGACGGCCGGGGTTTCATGGCTACACCTTC. Its translation is CASSLGRPGFHGYTF. The rearrangement joined TRBV5-1 to TRBJ1-2; the D gene cannot be resolved reliably. The cysteine opens and the phenylalanine closes a CDR3 of 15 amino acids. The only DNA kept is the CDR3, 45 bases in frame from the first base. CDR1 and CDR2 are drawn from the germline V gene: SGHRS, YFSETQ. V lost 4 bases and J lost 6 bases; the stretch between them is 19 bases long.